The text below deals with one TCR beta chain. This sample is drawn from a study of T cell responses to AZD1222 COVID-19 vaccine. Clones were read by immunoSEQ multiplex PCR, and TCRdb kept only the in-frame ones, dropping some. The top ten hold approximately 5.9% of the sample, which has approximately 150,000 clones, roughly 88% seen once. This CDR3 is 13 amino acids long. Looked up from germline, CDR1 is GTSNPN and CDR2 is SVGIG (reference sequence). V lost 3 bases, J lost 5 bases, and 4 bases stayed unmatched. The source material was peripheral blood, sampled 28 days after the second AZD1222 dose. The receptor was isolated from an adult who received the AZD1222 COVID-19 vaccine. The chain links TRBV30 to TRBJ1-5, with TRBD1 identical over 7 bases. DNA of the CDR3: TGTGCCTGGAGGGGACAGCCCGATCAGCCCCAGCATTTT. It encodes CAWRGQPDQPQHF.